The T cell receptor (beta chain) under discussion was sequenced for a study of cytomegalovirus exposure and HLA in healthy donors. Background on the study: The study placed 80% to 90% of its 398 genotyped donors in the Caucasian-associated ancestry cluster. Overall study results and limits: In a later analysis, the majority of CMV-associated beta chains seemingly showed HLA restriction.

The donors were healthy bone marrow donors. It was with 60 Vbeta and 13 Jbeta primers that the PCR ran. Measured with immunoSEQ multiplex PCR; TCRdb has only the in-frame clones, and not every one. This sample has roughly 100,000 clones, with 78% found just once. Germline V CDR1 and CDR2: LNHDA, SQIVND (reference sequence). The CDR3 is 15 residues long. The V end was cut by 3 bases, the J end by 8 bases, with 17 bases between. About this clone: Its antigen is undetermined.

The chain couples TRBV19 to TRBJ2-1, with a tentative D call TRBD2 (6 bases). This sequence originates from a woman between 40 and 50 years old in good health and CMV-seronegative. Sequenced: PBMCs. In DNA form, the CDR3 reads TGTGCCAGTAGTATGAGATCCCCGGGAGCTTATGAGCAGTTCTTC. This translates into CASSMRSPGAYEQFF.